This TCR beta chain was found in a study of blood T cell repertoires in COVID-19. Germline lookup yields CDR1 SGHDT and CDR2 YYEEEE. The germline V and J ends were trimmed by 4 bases and 5 bases, with 13 bases remaining between them. The CDR3 spans 14 residues. Measured with immunoSEQ multiplex PCR; TCRdb has only the in-frame clones, and not every one. In the table there are 220,000 or so clones, approximately 78% of which are singletons. The specimen was peripheral blood. The TCR originated in a woman older than 75 with COVID-19, enrolled during active disease. This sequence joins TRBV5-6 and TRBJ1-5; possibly TRBD1 for D (5 bases). The chain's CDR3 is CASSGGSKDQPQHF. The CDR3 region has the DNA TGTGCCAGCAGCGGGGGGAGTAAAGATCAGCCCCAGCATTTT. The full variable domain, its missing parts supplied by reference TRBV5-6 and TRBJ1-5, is DAGVTQSPTHLIKTRGQQVTLRCSPKSGHDTVSWYQQALGQGPQFIFQYYEEEERQRGNFPDRFSGHQFPNYSSELNVNALLLGDSALYLCASSGGSKDQPQHFGDGTRLSIL.